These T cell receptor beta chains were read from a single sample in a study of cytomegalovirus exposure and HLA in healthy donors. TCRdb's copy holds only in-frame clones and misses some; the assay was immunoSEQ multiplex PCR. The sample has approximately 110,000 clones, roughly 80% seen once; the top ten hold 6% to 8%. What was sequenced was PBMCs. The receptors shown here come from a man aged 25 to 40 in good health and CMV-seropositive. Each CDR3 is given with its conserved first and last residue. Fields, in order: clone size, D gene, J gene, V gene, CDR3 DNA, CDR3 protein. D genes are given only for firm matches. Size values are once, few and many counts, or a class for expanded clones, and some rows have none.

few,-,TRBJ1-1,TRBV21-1,TGTGCCAGCAGCAAAACCCTCGGGACAGGGGGAAAATTCCCGATGAACACTGAAGCTTTCTTT,CASSKTLGTGGKFPMNTEAFF
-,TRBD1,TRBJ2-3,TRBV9,TGTGCCAGCAGCGTACAATCGGGACAGGGGACAGATACGCAGTATTTT,CASSVQSGQGTDTQYF
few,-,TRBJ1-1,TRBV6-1,TGTGCCAGCACCGGGGGGTCCACTGAAGCTTTCTTT,CASTGGSTEAFF
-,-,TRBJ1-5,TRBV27,TGTGCCAGCCGACCCGGGGGCAATCAGCCCCAGCATTTT,CASRPGGNQPQHF
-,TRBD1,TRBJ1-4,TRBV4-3,TGCGCCAGCAGCCAACGACAGGGCAATGAAAAACTGTTTTTT,CASSQRQGNEKLFF
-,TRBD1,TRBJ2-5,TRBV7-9,TGTGCCAGCAGCCGCAACTCAGGGGGCGAAGTGGAGACCCAGTACTTC,CASSRNSGGEVETQYF
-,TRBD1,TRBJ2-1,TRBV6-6,TGTGCCAGCGGCCGGGACAGCTACAATGAGCAGTTCTTC,CASGRDSYNEQFF
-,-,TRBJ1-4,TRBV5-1,TGCGCCAGCAGCTTTGGAGGGAGGGATGAAAAACTGTTTTTT,CASSFGGRDEKLFF
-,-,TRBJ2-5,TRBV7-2,TGTGCCAGCAGCCCGCGGTGGGGGGGGGCAGAGACCCAGTACTTC,CASSPRWGGAETQYF
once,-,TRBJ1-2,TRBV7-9,TGTGCCAGTAGCCTCCCCTCTCTAGGTGGCTACACCTTC,CASSLPSLGGYTF
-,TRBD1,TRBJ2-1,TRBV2,TGTGCCAGCAGTCCTCAACGACAGGGGGCGTACAATGAGCAGTTCTTC,CASSPQRQGAYNEQFF
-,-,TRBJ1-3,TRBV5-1,TGCGCCAGCAGCATTGGGCGAGGGATAGACTCTGGAAACACCATATATTTT,CASSIGRGIDSGNTIYF
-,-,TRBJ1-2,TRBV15,TGTGCCACCAGCAGAGATGGGAATACGGGGAACGGCTACACCTTC,CATSRDGNTGNGYTF